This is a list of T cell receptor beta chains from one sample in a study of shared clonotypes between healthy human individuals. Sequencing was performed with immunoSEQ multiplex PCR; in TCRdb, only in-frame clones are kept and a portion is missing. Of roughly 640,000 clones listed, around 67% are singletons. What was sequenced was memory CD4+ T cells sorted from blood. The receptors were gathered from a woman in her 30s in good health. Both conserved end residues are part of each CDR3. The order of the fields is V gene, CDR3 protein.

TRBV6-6	CASSTGTGDQPQHF
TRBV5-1	CASSHRQGTETQYF
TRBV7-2	CASSFYNEQFF
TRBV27	CASARQLNQPQHF
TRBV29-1	CSAKGSAETQYF
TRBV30	CAWSVAGGPGLTDTQYF
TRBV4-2	CASSQIDSAYGYTF
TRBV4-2	CASSIVCKLQSRANVLTF
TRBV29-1	CSSVAGLNTEAFF
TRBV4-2	CASSQVPIDTQYF
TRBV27	CASSQRTGGKVEQYF
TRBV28	CASQGGEGSNEQFF
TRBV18	CASSRNTGAGNTIYF
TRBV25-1	CASSELLEGQAYEQYF
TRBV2	CASSDVFIQYF
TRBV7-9	CASSLVRGDYEKLFF
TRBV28	CASSLLGRESEAFF
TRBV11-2	CASSVGGTANQPQHF
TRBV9	CASSVGGQGANYGYTF
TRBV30	CAWSKQMNTEAFF
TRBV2	CASSRGSGANVLTF
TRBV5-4	CNTGTGIENTIYF
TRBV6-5	CASSYLAGIAGYTF
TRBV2	CASSVRDTQYF
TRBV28	CASSPGTGTNYGYTF
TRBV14	CARRVGASRADLTYNEQFF
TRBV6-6	CASSYQGGGRSYEQYF
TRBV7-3	CASSQDPDSRAKEQFF
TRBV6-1	CASSAWGGSNTGELFF
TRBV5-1	CASSLGAGRTYEQYF
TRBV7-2	CASSLAGSYRGGVAYEQYF
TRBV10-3	CAIRGDSTGELFF
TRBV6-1	CASSARGNLNTEAFF
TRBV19	CASSINPGQPGNTIYF
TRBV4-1	CASSQVPKIGSEQYF
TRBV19	CASSLTTPSYEQYF
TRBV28	CASLGTASYGYTF
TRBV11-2	CASSPVTASSGNTIYF
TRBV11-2	CASSSGGNTGELFF
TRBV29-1	CSGSTSSGEQYF
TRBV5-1	CASSLGLLQDTDTQYF
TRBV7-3	CASSLNPGLNTGELFF
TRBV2	CASRATSGSKGGELFF
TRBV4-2	CASSPTSGDLSYEQYF
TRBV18	CASSPPLVRGIEKLFF
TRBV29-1	CSAQKGVVYNEQFF
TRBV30	CAWMPPPAGSPYEQYF
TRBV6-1	CASSTWGNTEAFF
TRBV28	CASSPPRGSSYEQYF
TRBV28	CASSFPRNAPQHF
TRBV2	CASSVRGIGYTF
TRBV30	CAWSPPNQPQHF
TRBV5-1	CASSFGTSGATDTQYF
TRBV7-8	CASSPPTDTQYF
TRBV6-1	CASRRDRSADTQYF
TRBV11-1	CASSSRQTSSDEQFF
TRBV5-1	CASSFPSVETQYF